This T cell receptor (beta chain) is from a study of cytomegalovirus exposure and HLA in healthy donors. Turning to the study itself: A prior study identified 117 million unique TCR beta sequences from roughly 170 million T cells. Study outcomes and limitations: Previous analysis showed most TCR beta V segments were productive about 87% or about 30% of the time. Certain sequence variants were highly shared and formed a cluster, and this cluster was likely a sequencing artifact.

The PCR contained 60 Vbeta and 13 Jbeta primers. Method: immunoSEQ multiplex PCR; TCRdb's copy keeps in-frame clones and lacks some. The sample has fewer than 150,000 clones; about two thirds are singletons. For this clone: Its antigen is currently unknown.

The length of the CDR3 is 14 residues. Germline V gene lookup returns CDR1 ENHRY and CDR2 SYGVKD. V was clipped by 0 bases and J by 2 bases, with 8 bases between them. The receptor comes from a woman aged 35 to 49 in good health and CMV-seropositive. The sample comprised PBMCs. The chain couples TRBV10-3 to TRBJ2-7; TRBD1 might be the D (6 bases). The CDR3 nucleotides read TGTGCCATCAGTGAGTCGGGACAACCCTACGAGCAGTACTTC. Translated, it gives CAISESGQPYEQYF.